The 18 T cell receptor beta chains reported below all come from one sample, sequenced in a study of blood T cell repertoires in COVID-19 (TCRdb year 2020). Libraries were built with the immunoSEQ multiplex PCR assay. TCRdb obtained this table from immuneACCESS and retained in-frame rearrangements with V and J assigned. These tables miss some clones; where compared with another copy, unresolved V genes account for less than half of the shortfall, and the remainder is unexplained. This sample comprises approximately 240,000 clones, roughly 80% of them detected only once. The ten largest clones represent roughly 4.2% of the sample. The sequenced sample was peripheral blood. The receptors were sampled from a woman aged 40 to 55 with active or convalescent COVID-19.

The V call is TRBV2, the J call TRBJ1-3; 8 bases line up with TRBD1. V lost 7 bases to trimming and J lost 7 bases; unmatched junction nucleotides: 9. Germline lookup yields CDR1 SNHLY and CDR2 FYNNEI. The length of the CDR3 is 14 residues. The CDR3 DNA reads TGTGCCAGCATGGAACAGGGGGTAGGGAACACCATATATTTT. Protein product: CASMEQGVGNTIYF.

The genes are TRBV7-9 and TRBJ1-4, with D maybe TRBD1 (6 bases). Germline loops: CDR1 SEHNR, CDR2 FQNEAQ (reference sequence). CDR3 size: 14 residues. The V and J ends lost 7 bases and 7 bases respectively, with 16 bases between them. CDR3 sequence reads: CASTPGGAGEKLFF. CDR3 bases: TGTGCCAGCACCCCGGGGGGGGCAGGTGAAAAACTGTTTTTT.

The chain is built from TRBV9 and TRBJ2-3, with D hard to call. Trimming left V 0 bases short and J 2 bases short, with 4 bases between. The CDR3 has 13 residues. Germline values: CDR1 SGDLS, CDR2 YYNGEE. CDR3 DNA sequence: TGTGCCAGCAGCGTAGTACTCACAGATACGCAGTATTTT. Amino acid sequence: CASSVVLTDTQYF.

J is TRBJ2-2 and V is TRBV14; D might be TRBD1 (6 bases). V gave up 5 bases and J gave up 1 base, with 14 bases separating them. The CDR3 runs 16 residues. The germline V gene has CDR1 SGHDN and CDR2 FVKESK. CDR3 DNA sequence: TGTGCCAGCAGCAGACAGGAATCCATGAACACCGGGGAGCTGTTTTTT. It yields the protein CASSRQESMNTGELFF. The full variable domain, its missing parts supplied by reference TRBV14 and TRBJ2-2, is EAGVTQFPSHSVIEKGQTVTLRCDPISGHDNLYWYRRVMGKEIKFLLHFVKESKQDESGMPNNRFLAERTGGTYSTLKVQPAELEDSGVYFCASSRQESMNTGELFFGEGSRLTVL.

DNA of the CDR3: TGTGCCTGGATGCCTATCACCGGGGAGCTGTTTTTT. Protein: CAWMPITGELFF. The chain is built from TRBV30 and TRBJ2-2; D remains ambiguous. V lost 4 bases to trimming and J lost 4 bases, with 7 bases between them. This CDR3 has 12 amino acids. CDR1 GTSNPN and CDR2 SVGIG come from the germline V gene (reference sequence).

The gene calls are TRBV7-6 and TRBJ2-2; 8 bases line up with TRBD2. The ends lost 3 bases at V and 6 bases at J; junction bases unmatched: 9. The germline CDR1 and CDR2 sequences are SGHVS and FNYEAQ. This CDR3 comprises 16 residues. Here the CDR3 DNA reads TGTGCCAGCAGCTTTAGGGCGGGGGGATCGTCCGGGGAGCTGTTTTTT. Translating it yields CASSFRAGGSSGELFF.

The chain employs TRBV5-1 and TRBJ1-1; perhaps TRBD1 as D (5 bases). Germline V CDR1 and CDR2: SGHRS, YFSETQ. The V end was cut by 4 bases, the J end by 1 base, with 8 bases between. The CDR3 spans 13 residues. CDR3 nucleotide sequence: TGCGCCAGCAGCACCGGACAGAACACTGAAGCTTTCTTT. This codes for CASSTGQNTEAFF.

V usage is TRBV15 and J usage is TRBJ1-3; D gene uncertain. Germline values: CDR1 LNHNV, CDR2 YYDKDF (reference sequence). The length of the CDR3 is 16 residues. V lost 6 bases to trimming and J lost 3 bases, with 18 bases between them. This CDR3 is CATSPRRGLGGNTIYF. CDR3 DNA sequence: TGTGCCACCAGTCCCCGTCGGGGTTTAGGTGGAAACACCATATATTTT. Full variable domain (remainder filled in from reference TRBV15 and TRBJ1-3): DAMVIQNPRYQVTQFGKPVTLSCSQTLNHNVMYWYQQKSSQAPKLLFHYYDKDFNNEADTPDNFQSRRPNTSFCFLDIRSPGLGDTAMYLCATSPRRGLGGNTIYFGEGSWLTVV.

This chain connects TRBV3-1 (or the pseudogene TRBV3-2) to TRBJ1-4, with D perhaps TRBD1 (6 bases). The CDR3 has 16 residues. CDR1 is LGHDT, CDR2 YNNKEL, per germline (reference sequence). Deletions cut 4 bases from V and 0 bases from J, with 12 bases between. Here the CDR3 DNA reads TGTGCCAGCAGCCGGGGGTCAGGGGCAACTAATGAAAAACTGTTTTTT. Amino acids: CASSRGSGATNEKLFF.

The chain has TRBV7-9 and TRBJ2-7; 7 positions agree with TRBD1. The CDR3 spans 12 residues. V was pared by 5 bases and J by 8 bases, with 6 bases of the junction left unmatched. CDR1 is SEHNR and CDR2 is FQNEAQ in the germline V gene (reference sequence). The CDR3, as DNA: TGTGCCAGCAGCCGGGACAGCTCTCAGCAGTACGTC. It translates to CASSRDSSQQYV.

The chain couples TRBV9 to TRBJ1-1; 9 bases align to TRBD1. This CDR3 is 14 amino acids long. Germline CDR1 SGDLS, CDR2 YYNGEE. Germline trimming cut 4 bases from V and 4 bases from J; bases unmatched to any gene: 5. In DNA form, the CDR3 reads TGTGCCAGCAGCCCTGGGACAGGGCTCACTGAAGCTTTCTTT. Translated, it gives CASSPGTGLTEAFF.

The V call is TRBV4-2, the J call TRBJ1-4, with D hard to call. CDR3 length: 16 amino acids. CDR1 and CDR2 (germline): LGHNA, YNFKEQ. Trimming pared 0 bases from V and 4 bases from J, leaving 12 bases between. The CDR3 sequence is CASSQDPSGSNEKLFF. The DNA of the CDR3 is TGTGCCAGCAGCCAAGATCCATCGGGGAGTAATGAAAAACTGTTTTTT.

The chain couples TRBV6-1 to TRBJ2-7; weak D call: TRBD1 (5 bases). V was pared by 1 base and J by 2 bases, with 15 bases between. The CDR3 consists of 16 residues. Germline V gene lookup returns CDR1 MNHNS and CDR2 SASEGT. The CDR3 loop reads CASSEVALDSTYEQYF. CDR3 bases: TGTGCCAGCAGTGAAGTCGCCTTAGACAGCACCTACGAGCAGTACTTC.

CDR3 coding DNA: TGTGCCAGCAGCACAGGGGGCGCAGATACGCAGTATTTT. Translating gives CASSTGGADTQYF. This chain links TRBV11-1 with TRBJ2-3, with TRBD1 matching 9 bases. Germline CDR1 SGHAT, CDR2 FQDESV (reference sequence). This CDR3 spans 13 amino acids. Trimming cost V 5 bases and J 4 bases; bases outside gene matches: 1.

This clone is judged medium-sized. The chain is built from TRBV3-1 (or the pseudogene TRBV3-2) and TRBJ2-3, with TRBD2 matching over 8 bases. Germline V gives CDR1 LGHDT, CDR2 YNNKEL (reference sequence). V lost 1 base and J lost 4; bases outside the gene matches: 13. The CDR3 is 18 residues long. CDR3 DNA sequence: TGTGCCAGCAGCCAAGTGTTAGACGGGGGGGCCAACGCAGATACGCAGTATTTT. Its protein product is CASSQVLDGGANADTQYF.

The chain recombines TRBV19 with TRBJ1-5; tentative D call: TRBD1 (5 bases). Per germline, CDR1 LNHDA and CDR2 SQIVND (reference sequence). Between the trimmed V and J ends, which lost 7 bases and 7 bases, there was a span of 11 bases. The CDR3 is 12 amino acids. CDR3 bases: TGTGCCAGTATGAGGAGGGGACAGCCCCAGCATTTT. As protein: CASMRRGQPQHF.

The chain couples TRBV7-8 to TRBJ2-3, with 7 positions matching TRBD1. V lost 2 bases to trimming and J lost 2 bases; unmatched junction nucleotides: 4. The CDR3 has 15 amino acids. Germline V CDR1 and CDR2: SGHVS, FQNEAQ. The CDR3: CASSLFDRVTDTQYF. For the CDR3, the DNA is TGTGCCAGCAGCTTATTCGACAGGGTCACAGATACGCAGTATTTT. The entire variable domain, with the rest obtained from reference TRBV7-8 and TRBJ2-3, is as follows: GAGVSQSPRYKVAKRGQDVALRCDPISGHVSLFWYQQALGQGPEFLTYFQNEAQLDKSGLPSDRFFAERPEGSVSTLKIQRTQQEDSAVYLCASSLFDRVTDTQYFGPGTRLTVL.

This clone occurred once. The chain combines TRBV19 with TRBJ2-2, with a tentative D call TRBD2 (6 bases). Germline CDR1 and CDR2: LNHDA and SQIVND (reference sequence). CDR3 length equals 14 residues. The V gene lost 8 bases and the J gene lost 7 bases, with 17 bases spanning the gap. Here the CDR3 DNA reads TGTGCCAGTGCGGGACTTCCCGGGGGCGGGGAGCTGTTTTTT. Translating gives CASAGLPGGGELFF.